This T cell receptor beta chain appears in the sequencing data of a study of cytomegalovirus exposure and HLA in healthy donors. Turning to the study itself: The study's early data release held 80 million to 95 million unique TCRs from HLA-typed donors. Among over 350 genotyped donors, around 80% fell in the Caucasian-associated ancestry cluster. Study-wide results and limits: Indistinguishability led to the exclusion of some V segments, TRBV6-2 and TRBV6-3 included. Evidence from a later analysis indicated that most CMV-associated TCR beta chains looked HLA-restricted.

Primers: 60 Vbeta forward and 13 Jbeta reverse. Assay used: immunoSEQ multiplex PCR; TCRdb lists only in-frame clones, some missing. Of approximately 160,000 clones listed, more than 65% are singletons. In regard to this clone: Its target is not known.

Germline lookup yields CDR1 MNHNS and CDR2 SASEGT. V was clipped by 6 bases and J by 7 bases, with 13 bases between them. This CDR3 has 12 amino acids. Sequenced material: PBMCs. This clonotype originated in a woman in her forties in good health and CMV-seropositive. This chain joins TRBV6-1 and TRBJ2-7; unclear D gene. CDR3: CASRAGVGEQYF. The CDR3 nucleotides are TGTGCCAGCAGGGCCGGAGTCGGGGAGCAGTACTTC.